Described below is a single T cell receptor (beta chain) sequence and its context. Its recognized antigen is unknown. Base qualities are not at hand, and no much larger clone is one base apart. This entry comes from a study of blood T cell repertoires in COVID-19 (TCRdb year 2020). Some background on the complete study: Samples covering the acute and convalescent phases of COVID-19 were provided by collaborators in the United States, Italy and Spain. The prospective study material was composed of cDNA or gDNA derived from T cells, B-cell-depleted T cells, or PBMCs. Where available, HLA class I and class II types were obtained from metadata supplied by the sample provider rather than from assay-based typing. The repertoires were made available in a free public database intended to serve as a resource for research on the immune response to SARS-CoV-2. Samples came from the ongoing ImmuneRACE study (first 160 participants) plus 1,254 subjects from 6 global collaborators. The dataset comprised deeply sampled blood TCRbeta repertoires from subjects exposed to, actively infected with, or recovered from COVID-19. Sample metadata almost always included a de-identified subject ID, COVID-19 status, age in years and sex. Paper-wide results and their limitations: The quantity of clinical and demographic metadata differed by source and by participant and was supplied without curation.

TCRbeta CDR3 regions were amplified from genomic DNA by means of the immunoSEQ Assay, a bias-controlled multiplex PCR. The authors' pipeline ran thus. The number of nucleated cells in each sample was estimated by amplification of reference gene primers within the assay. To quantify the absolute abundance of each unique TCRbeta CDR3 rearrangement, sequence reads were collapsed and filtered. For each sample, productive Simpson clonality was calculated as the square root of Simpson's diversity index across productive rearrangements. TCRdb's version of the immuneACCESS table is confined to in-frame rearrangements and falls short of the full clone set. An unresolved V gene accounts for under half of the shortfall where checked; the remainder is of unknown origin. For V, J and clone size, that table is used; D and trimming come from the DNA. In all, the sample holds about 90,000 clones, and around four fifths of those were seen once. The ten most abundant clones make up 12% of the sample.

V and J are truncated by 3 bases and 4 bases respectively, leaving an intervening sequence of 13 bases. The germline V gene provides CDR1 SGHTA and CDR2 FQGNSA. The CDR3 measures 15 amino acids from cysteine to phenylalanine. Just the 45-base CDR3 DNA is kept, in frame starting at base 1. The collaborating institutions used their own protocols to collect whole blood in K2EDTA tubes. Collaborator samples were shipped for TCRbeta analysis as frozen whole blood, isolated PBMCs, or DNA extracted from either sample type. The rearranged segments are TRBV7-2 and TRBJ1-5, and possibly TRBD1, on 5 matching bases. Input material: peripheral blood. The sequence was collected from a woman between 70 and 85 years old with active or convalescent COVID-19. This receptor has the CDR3 CASSFKSGGNQPQHF. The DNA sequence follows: TGTGCCAGCAGCTTTAAGTCTGGGGGGAATCAGCCCCAGCATTTT.